Listed below are T cell receptor beta chains from one sample, sequenced in a study of Tregs in tolerant kidney transplant recipients. The table came from immunoSEQ multiplex PCR; TCRdb's copy has only in-frame clones and leaves some out. The sample lists around 70,000 clones, roughly 92% seen once, with 9.5% to 13% in the top ten. Specimen: CD8+ T cells from blood, collected before the transplant. The receptors derive from a human donor who received a combined kidney and bone marrow transplant. Each CDR3 is given with its conserved first and last residue. D genes are given only for firm matches. Only part of the rows carry a size: once, few, many, or a class if the clone is expanded.

length	size	V	J	D	DNA	CDR3
15	few	TRBV9	TRBJ1-4	TRBD1	TGTGCCAGCAGCGCTTCAGGGGGAACTAATGAAAAACTGTTTTTT	CASSASGGTNEKLFF
14	.	TRBV5-6	TRBJ1-2	TRBD1	TGTGCCAGCAGCTGGGGACAGACCCAAGGGGGCTACACCTTC	CASSWGQTQGGYTF
15	.	TRBV9	TRBJ2-7	TRBD2	TGTGCCAGCAGCGTAGGGGGCGGGAGCGCCTACGAGCAGTACTTC	CASSVGGGSAYEQYF
13	once	TRBV28	TRBJ1-1	.	TGTGCCAGCAGGTTACAGGGTGGAACTGAAGCTTTCTTT	CASRLQGGTEAFF
18	.	TRBV28	TRBJ2-1	TRBD2	TGTGCTAGCGCAAGCAGGAGCGGGGTCCATAGCTCCTACAATGAGCAGTTCTTC	CASASRSGVHSSYNEQFF
13	.	TRBV9	TRBJ1-1	TRBD1	TGTGCCAGCAGCCCAGGGACAGGGGGTGAAGCTTTCTTT	CASSPGTGGEAFF
15	.	TRBV7-9	TRBJ1-5	TRBD1	TGTGCCAGCAGCGAAACCGGGACAGGTAACCAGCCCCAGCATTTT	CASSETGTGNQPQHF
12	.	TRBV27	TRBJ2-1	.	TGTGCCAGCAGTCCATCCCCGGGGGAGCAGTTCTTC	CASSPSPGEQFF
15	.	TRBV6-4	TRBJ2-1	.	TGTGCCAGCAGCGAGAGAGGGAATTCCTACAATGAGCAGTTCTTC	CASSERGNSYNEQFF
14	.	TRBV9	TRBJ2-3	TRBD1	TGTGCCACGGGGAGGGGACAGGGTGCAGATACGCAGTATTTT	CATGRGQGADTQYF
12	.	TRBV6-1	TRBJ2-7	.	TGTGCCAGCACACAACCCACCTACGAGCAGTACTTC	CASTQPTYEQYF
14	.	TRBV15	TRBJ1-4	.	TGTGCCACCAGCAAGAAGAGGTCTCGGGAAAAACTGTTTTTT	CATSKKRSREKLFF
15	.	TRBV6-5	TRBJ1-6	.	TGTGCCAGCAGTTACGGTGGCAGGGCGAATTCCCCCCTCCACTTT	CASSYGGRANSPLHF
14	.	TRBV19	TRBJ2-7	.	TGTGCCAGTAGTCCCCGGGGACAAACCTACGAGCAGTACTTC	CASSPRGQTYEQYF
17	.	TRBV10-2	TRBJ1-4	.	TGCGCCAGCAGTGAGTTAATACACAGTGCAACTAATGAAAAACTGTTTTTT	CASSELIHSATNEKLFF
16	.	TRBV11-1	TRBJ2-1	.	TGTGCCAGCAGCTTAGTCCAGGTCTACTCCTACAATGAGCAGTTCTTC	CASSLVQVYSYNEQFF
13	.	TRBV7-3	TRBJ1-3	.	TGTGCCAGCAGCCTCCGGGGAGGGGACACCATATATTTT	CASSLRGGDTIYF
18	.	TRBV7-6	TRBJ2-3	TRBD1	TGTGCCAGCAGCTTATGGGACAGGGGGCCCTGGGGCACAGATACGCAGTATTTT	CASSLWDRGPWGTDTQYF
17	.	TRBV19	TRBJ1-5	TRBD1	TGTGCCAGTAGTATAGTCGGGACAGGGGCCTTGAGACAGCCCCAGCATTTT	CASSIVGTGALRQPQHF
16	.	TRBV13	TRBJ2-7	TRBD1	TGTGCCAGCAGCTTAGCCACAGGGGGCCCTTCCTACGAGCAGTACTTC	CASSLATGGPSYEQYF
14	.	TRBV5-1	TRBJ1-6	.	TGCGCCAGCAGCTCGCAGGATCCCAATTCCCCCCTCCACTTT	CASSSQDPNSPLHF
16	.	TRBV14	TRBJ2-7	TRBD2	TGTGCCAGCAGCCACACTAGCGGGGGGTACCCCTACGAGCAGTACTTC	CASSHTSGGYPYEQYF
16	.	TRBV27	TRBJ2-3	TRBD2	TGTGCCAGCAGTTTACAGCGGGGGGGGGACACAGATACGCAGTATTTT	CASSLQRGGDTDTQYF
14	.	TRBV5-8	TRBJ1-1	TRBD1	TGTGCCAGCAGTCCGGGACAGGGAAACACTGAAGCTTTCTTT	CASSPGQGNTEAFF
17	.	TRBV4-1	TRBJ2-1	.	TGCGCCAGCAGCCCACTAGGGTCCGGAAGCTCCTACAATGAGCAGTTCTTC	CASSPLGSGSSYNEQFF
14	.	TRBV5-6	TRBJ2-1	TRBD1	TGTGCCAGCAGCGGGGACAGGGGATACAATGAGCAGTTCTTC	CASSGDRGYNEQFF
14	.	TRBV9	TRBJ2-7	.	TGTGCCAGCAGCGCCGCAGGGATATCCTACGAGCAGTACTTC	CASSAAGISYEQYF
15	.	TRBV5-1	TRBJ2-7	TRBD2	TGCGCCAGCAGCTTAGAGACTAGCGATCCCTACGAGCAGTACTTC	CASSLETSDPYEQYF
14	.	TRBV5-6	TRBJ1-1	.	TGTGCCAGCACCCTACAGCAGGACCGGAGGAAAGCTTTCTTT	CASTLQQDRRKAFF
15	.	TRBV11-2	TRBJ2-2	TRBD1	TGTGCCAGCAGCTTCACAGGGGGTTTTTCCGGGGAGCTGTTTTTT	CASSFTGGFSGELFF
14	.	TRBV27	TRBJ1-5	.	TGTGCCAGCAGTTATAGGGCAGGGTACCAGCCCCAGCATTTT	CASSYRAGYQPQHF
16	few	TRBV10-3	TRBJ2-7	.	TGTGCCATCAGTGGCCTAAAGGACAGAAGCACCTACGAGCAGTACTTC	CAISGLKDRSTYEQYF
14	.	TRBV14	TRBJ2-3	.	TGTGCCAGCAGCCAGGGCAGGCACACAGATACGCAGTATTTT	CASSQGRHTDTQYF
13	.	TRBV19	TRBJ1-1	.	TGTGCCAGTAGTATAGGCGGGGTCACTGAAGCTTTCTTT	CASSIGGVTEAFF
14	.	TRBV27	TRBJ1-2	.	TGTGCCAGCAGTTTAAGACAGCCTGGCTATGGCTACACCTTC	CASSLRQPGYGYTF
14	.	TRBV5-6	TRBJ1-5	.	TGTGCCAGCAGCGGTGGTTGGGGAGATCAGCCCCAGCATTTT	CASSGGWGDQPQHF
13	.	TRBV27	TRBJ1-5	.	TGTGCCAGCAGCCCCTATAGCAATCAGCCCCAGCATTTT	CASSPYSNQPQHF
18	.	TRBV27	TRBJ1-6	.	TGTGCCAGCAGTTTATCGACCCGGACACGAGATATTAATTCACCCCTCCACTTT	CASSLSTRTRDINSPLHF
13	.	TRBV7-2	TRBJ2-7	.	TGTGCCAGCAGCTTCGGACACCTCTACGAGCAGTACTTC	CASSFGHLYEQYF
18	.	TRBV10-2	TRBJ2-6	TRBD1	TGCGCCAGCAGTGAGGGCCCAGGGGGAACTTTTTGGGCCAACGTCCTGACTTTC	CASSEGPGGTFWANVLTF
15	.	TRBV6-4	TRBJ2-3	TRBD2	TGTGCCAGCAGTCCCGAGCGGGAGGGAACTTATACGCAGTATTTT	CASSPEREGTYTQYF
17	.	TRBV4-3	TRBJ1-3	TRBD1	TGCGCCAGCAGCCAAGATCCCCCCGGGACAGCTGGAAACACCATATATTTT	CASSQDPPGTAGNTIYF
15	.	TRBV4-2	TRBJ1-5	.	TGTGCCAGCAGCGACAGCTCGTATAGCAATCAGCCCCAGCATTTT	CASSDSSYSNQPQHF
14	.	TRBV7-9	TRBJ2-7	.	TGTGCCAGCAGCTTAGTGATTGACATCCACGAGCAGTACTTC	CASSLVIDIHEQYF
14	.	TRBV11-3	TRBJ2-4	TRBD1	TGTGCCAGCAGTTCAACAGGGGGCGCCGACATTCAGTACTTC	CASSSTGGADIQYF
15	.	TRBV7-9	TRBJ1-3	.	TGTGCCAGCAGCTTATTAAGCCCCTCTGGAAACACCATATATTTT	CASSLLSPSGNTIYF
17	.	TRBV7-9	TRBJ1-1	.	TGTGCCAGCAGCTTAGCGCTGAGAGGCCAGTATGTAATTGAAGCTTTCTTT	CASSLALRGQYVIEAFF
17	.	TRBV9	TRBJ2-1	TRBD2	TGTGCCAGCAGCGTAGGCGGTCCTAGCGGGAGGACCGGTGAGCAGTTCTTC	CASSVGGPSGRTGEQFF
13	.	TRBV27	TRBJ1-1	.	TGTGCCAGCAGCATAGCATTTCCGAGTGAAGCTTTCTTT	CASSIAFPSEAFF
15	.	TRBV27	TRBJ1-3	TRBD1	TGTGCCAGCAGTCAACAGGGGATCCCTGGAAACACCATATATTTT	CASSQQGIPGNTIYF